The present T cell receptor beta chain was sequenced within a study of cytomegalovirus exposure and HLA in healthy donors. Study-wide results and limits: Previous analysis showed most TCR beta V segments were productive about 87% or about 30% of the time. Among the sequence variants, a highly shared cluster was likely an artifact of sequencing. A later analysis found TCR association rates differed by HLA locus, highest for DRB1 and lowest for HLA-C.

V shed 4 bases and J shed 1 base, with 10 bases lying between them. The CDR3 is made up of 14 amino acids. Germline V gene sequence: CDR1 SEHNR, CDR2 FQNEAQ (reference sequence). Points on this clone: Its matching antigen is unknown.

PCR amplification relied on 60 Vbeta primers (plus 13 Jbeta primers). Method: immunoSEQ multiplex PCR; TCRdb's copy keeps in-frame clones and lacks some. Of 150,000 or so clones in the sample, over 70% are singletons; the top ten hold roughly 1.4%. The source is a woman in her thirties in good health and CMV-seronegative. The sample was PBMCs. The rearrangement uses TRBV7-9 and TRBJ1-2, with D maybe TRBD1 (6 bases). DNA for the CDR3: TGTGCCAGCAGCTCCGGACAGAATAACTATGGCTACACCTTC. It translates to CASSSGQNNYGYTF.